Below, 8 T cell receptor beta chains from the same sample are listed, as sequenced in a study of early stage breast cancer tumors. Generated by immunoSEQ multiplex PCR, the TCRdb table keeps only in-frame clones and is missing some. The sample has tens of thousands of clones, 72% seen once; the top ten hold around 34%. Input material: blood. The receptor source for this set is a person between 45 and 65 years old with breast cancer.

The chain has TRBV7-9 and TRBJ2-5; 7 bases are shared with TRBD2. Germline values: CDR1 SEHNR, CDR2 FQNEAQ (reference sequence). This CDR3 has 15 residues. V trimming: 2 bases; J trimming: 1 base; junction bases outside the gene matches: 4. Here the CDR3 DNA reads TGTGCCAGCAGCTTAAACGGCGGGGGCCAAGAGACCCAGTACTTC. It codes for CASSLNGGGQETQYF. Looking up the rest from reference TRBV7-9 and TRBJ2-5 gives the full variable domain: DTGVSQNPRHKITKRGQNVTFRCDPISEHNRLYWYRQTLGQGPEFLTYFQNEAQLEKSRLLSDRFSAERPKGSFSTLEIQRTEQGDSAMYLCASSLNGGGQETQYFGPGTRLLVL.

There are a few counts of this clone. The chain is built from TRBV7-9 and TRBJ2-3; 10 positions agree with TRBD2. The CDR3 spans 17 residues. Germline lookup yields CDR1 SEHNR and CDR2 FQNEAQ (reference sequence). Trimming cost V 3 bases and J 4 bases; bases outside gene matches: 10. The CDR3 coding sequence is TGTGCCAGCAGCTTCAACGAGCGGGAGGGCCAAGCAGATACGCAGTATTTT. It yields the protein CASSFNEREGQADTQYF.

The chain uses TRBV7-3 and TRBJ1-1; D remains ambiguous. Trimming shortened V by 2 bases and J by 5 bases, and 12 bases separated the two germline ends. Per the germline V gene, CDR1 is SGHTA and CDR2 is FQGTGA. This CDR3 has 14 residues. CDR3 nucleotides: TGTGCCAGCAGCTTAGGGGTTATGGGAACTGAAGCTTTCTTT. Encoded protein: CASSLGVMGTEAFF.

J is TRBJ2-5 and V is TRBV5-4; D is ambiguous. CDR1 SGHNT and CDR2 YYREEE come from the germline V gene (reference sequence). Trimming pared 4 bases from V and 1 base from J, leaving 11 bases between. This CDR3 contains 14 residues. CDR3 nucleotides: TGTGCCAGCAGCCTGAGGTCTTTCCAAGAGACCCAGTACTTC. It translates to CASSLRSFQETQYF.

V usage is TRBV4-3 and J usage is TRBJ2-7; tentative D call: TRBD2 (6 bases). CDR3 length: 12 residues. The V and J ends lost 0 bases and 6 bases respectively, with 6 bases between them. Germline V gives CDR1 LGHNA, CDR2 YSLEER. The CDR3 DNA sequence: TGCGCCAGCAGCCAAGAGCGGGGCGAGCAGTACTTC. Amino acids: CASSQERGEQYF.

In nucleotides, the CDR3 is TGTGCCAGCACCAATACAGCTGAGCAGTTCTTC. Encoded protein: CASTNTAEQFF. The chain uses TRBV6-5 and TRBJ2-1; the D is unclear. The CDR3 has 11 amino acids. CDR1 is MNHEY, CDR2 SVGAGI, per germline. The V end lost 7 bases, the J end lost 9 bases, and 10 bases lay between the germline ends.

This clone was detected a few times. The chain has TRBV5-1 and TRBJ2-6, with D unclear. The length of the CDR3 is 14 residues. Between the trimmed V and J ends, which lost 2 bases and 4 bases, there was a span of 7 bases. Germline V lookup: CDR1 SGHRS, CDR2 YFSETQ. CDR3 sequence: CASSFEGGANVLTF. CDR3 in DNA: TGCGCCAGCAGCTTCGAAGGAGGGGCCAACGTCCTGACTTTC.

There are many counts of this clone. This rearrangement joins TRBV27 to TRBJ2-2, with D hard to call. The CDR3 consists of 14 residues. Germline CDR1 reads MNHEY; CDR2 reads SMNVEV (reference sequence). Deletions cut 2 bases from V and 5 bases from J, with 9 bases between. CDR3 DNA: TGTGCCAGCAGTTTAACTCGGTGGACCGGGGAGCTGTTTTTT. This encodes CASSLTRWTGELFF.